This T cell receptor (beta chain) was profiled in a study of naive and memory T cell subsets. General study results and limits: Potentially, T cell activation and differentiation skew this RNA-based measurement.

This clonotype has a handful of counts. Its specificity is not known. Four PCR rounds used nested alpha and beta constant region primers plus the SP2 primer. Alpha and beta constant region primers primed reverse transcription for blood and skin samples. TCRdb independently ran MiXCR on the 5' RACE reads; one entry per CDR3 protein. This table has around 48,000 distinct CDR3 sequences, approximately 4.5% appearing once. The J segment lost 3 bases and the V segment lost 2 bases, leaving 11 bases of the junction unmatched. The CDR3 covers 17 residues. TCR cDNA received a 3' ligated oligonucleotide that carried a UMI.

This sequence was found in a female donor in good health. The chain is built from TRBV12-3 or TRBV12-4 and TRBJ2-3; 7 bases match TRBD2. The CDR3 DNA sequence: TGTGCCAGCAGTTTATTTGCGGGAGAAGGTTTGACAGATACGCAGTATTTT. As protein: CASSLFAGEGLTDTQYF.